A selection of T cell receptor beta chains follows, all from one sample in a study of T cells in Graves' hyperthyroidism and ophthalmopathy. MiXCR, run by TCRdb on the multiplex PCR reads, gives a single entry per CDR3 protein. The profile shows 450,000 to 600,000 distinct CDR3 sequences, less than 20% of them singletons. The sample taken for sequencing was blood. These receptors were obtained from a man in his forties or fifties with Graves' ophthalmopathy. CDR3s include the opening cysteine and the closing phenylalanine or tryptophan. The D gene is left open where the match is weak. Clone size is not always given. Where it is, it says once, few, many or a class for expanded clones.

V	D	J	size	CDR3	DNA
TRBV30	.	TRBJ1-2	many	CAWSVAYGYTF	TGTGCCTGGAGTGTCGCCTATGGCTACACCTTC
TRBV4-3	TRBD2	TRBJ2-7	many	CASSQDAALAGNWNAYEQYF	TGCGCCAGCAGCCAAGATGCGGCCCTAGCGGGCAACTGGAATGCCTACGAGCAGTACTTC
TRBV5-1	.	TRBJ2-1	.	CASSLSSKGEQFF	TGCGCCAGCAGCCTCTCTAGTAAGGGGGAGCAGTTCTTC
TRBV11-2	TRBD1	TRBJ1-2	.	CASSGLGQGAGYGYTF	TGTGCCAGCAGCGGCCTCGGACAGGGCGCGGGGTATGGCTACACCTTC
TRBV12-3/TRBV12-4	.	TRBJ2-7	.	CASSPRDVFSYEQYF	TGTGCCAGCAGTCCGCGGGACGTCTTTAGCTACGAGCAGTACTTC
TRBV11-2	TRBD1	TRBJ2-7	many	CASSLTGGATYEQYF	TGTGCCAGCAGCTTAACAGGGGGCGCAACCTACGAGCAGTACTTC
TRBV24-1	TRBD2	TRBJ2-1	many	CATSEALGLAGVYNEQFF	TGTGCCACCAGTGAAGCCCTGGGACTAGCGGGCGTGTACAATGAGCAGTTCTTC
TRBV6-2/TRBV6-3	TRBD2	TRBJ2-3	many	CASSVPGLPQDTQYF	TGTGCCAGCAGCGTTCCGGGACTACCCCAAGATACGCAGTATTTT
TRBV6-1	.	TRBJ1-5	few	CASSEAFGISQPQHF	TGTGCCAGCAGTGAAGCCTTTGGAATCAGTCAGCCCCAGCATTTT
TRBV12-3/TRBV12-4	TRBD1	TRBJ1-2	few	CASSQNRGPRPYGYTF	TGTGCCAGCAGTCAGAACAGGGGGCCTCGCCCGTATGGCTACACCTTC
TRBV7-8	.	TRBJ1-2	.	CASSSAPQGYGYTF	TGTGCCAGCAGCTCAGCGCCACAGGGCTATGGCTACACCTTC
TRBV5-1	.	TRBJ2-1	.	CASSSQLRNEQFF	TGCGCCAGCAGCTCGCAGCTTCGTAATGAGCAGTTCTTC
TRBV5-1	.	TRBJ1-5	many	CASSLEGSLGAQPQHF	TGCGCCAGCAGCTTGGAGGGCTCCCTAGGTGCTCAGCCCCAGCATTTT
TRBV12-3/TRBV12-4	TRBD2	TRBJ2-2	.	CASTRLAANTGELFF	TGTGCCAGCACTAGACTAGCGGCGAACACCGGGGAGCTGTTTTTT
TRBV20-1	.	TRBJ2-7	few	CSARSPGTYEQYF	TGCAGTGCTAGAAGCCCAGGGACCTACGAGCAGTACTTC
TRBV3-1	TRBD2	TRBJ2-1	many	CASSLPRSGGLNEQFF	TGTGCCAGCAGCCTCCCGCGTAGCGGGGGCCTAAATGAGCAGTTCTTC
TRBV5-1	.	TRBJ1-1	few	CASSPDRLQTFF	TGCGCCAGCAGCCCTGACAGGCTCCAAACTTTCTTT
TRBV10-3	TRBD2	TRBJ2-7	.	CAISEWVAGPPEQYF	TGTGCCATCAGTGAGTGGGTAGCGGGACCCCCCGAGCAGTACTTC
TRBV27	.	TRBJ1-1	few	CASARIRGRGPNTEAFF	TGTGCCAGCGCTAGGATCAGGGGTCGCGGTCCGAACACTGAAGCTTTCTTT
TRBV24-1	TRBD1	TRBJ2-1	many	CATRATGAAYNEQFF	TGTGCCACCAGGGCGACAGGGGCGGCCTACAATGAGCAGTTCTTC
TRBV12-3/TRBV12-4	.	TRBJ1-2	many	CASRTAQGFNYGYTF	TGTGCCAGCAGAACCGCTCAGGGCTTTAACTATGGCTACACCTTC
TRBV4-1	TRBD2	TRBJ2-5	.	CASSQAGLAGGETQYF	TGCGCCAGCAGCCAAGCGGGACTAGCGGGGGGAGAGACCCAGTACTTC
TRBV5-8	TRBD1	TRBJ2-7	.	CASSEDRGSSYEQYF	TGTGCCAGCAGCGAGGACAGGGGGAGCTCCTACGAGCAGTACTTC
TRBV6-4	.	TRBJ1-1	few	CASRVAGHLNTEAFF	TGTGCCAGCCGAGTTGCCGGACACCTGAACACTGAAGCTTTCTTT
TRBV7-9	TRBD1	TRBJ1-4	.	CASTARDSYNEKLFF	TGTGCCAGCACCGCCAGGGACAGCTATAATGAAAAACTGTTTTTT
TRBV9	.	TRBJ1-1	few	CASSAPPWLEAFF	TGTGCCAGCAGCGCCCCCCCTTGGTTGGAGGCTTTCTTT
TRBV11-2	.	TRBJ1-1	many	CASSLQGRMNTEAFF	TGTGCCAGCAGCTTGCAAGGACGGATGAACACTGAAGCTTTCTTT
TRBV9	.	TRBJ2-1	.	CASSVDVGSYNEQFF	TGTGCCAGCAGCGTAGATGTGGGGTCCTACAATGAGCAGTTCTTC
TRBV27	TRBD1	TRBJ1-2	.	CASSLFPPDRGRHGYTF	TGTGCCAGCAGTTTGTTCCCACCTGACAGGGGAAGGCATGGCTACACCTTC
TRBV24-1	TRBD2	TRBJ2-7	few	CATSGGLAGGPSSYEQYF	TGTGCCACCAGTGGAGGACTAGCGGGAGGGCCGAGCTCCTACGAGCAGTACTTC
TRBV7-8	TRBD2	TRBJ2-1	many	CASSFQTGTSGPNEQFF	TGTGCCAGCAGCTTCCAAACCGGGACTAGCGGGCCCAATGAGCAGTTCTTC
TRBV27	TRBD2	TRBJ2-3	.	CASSLTREVWDTQYF	TGTGCCAGCAGTTTAACGCGGGAGGTTTGGGATACGCAGTATTTT
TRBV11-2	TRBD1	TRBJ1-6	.	CASSQDAQGGNSPLHF	TGTGCCAGCAGCCAAGATGCGCAGGGGGGGAATTCACCCCTCCACTTT
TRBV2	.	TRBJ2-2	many	CASIGNTNTGELFF	TGTGCCAGCATCGGTAACACGAACACCGGGGAGCTGTTTTTT
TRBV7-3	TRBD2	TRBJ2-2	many	CASKKTSGVFGELFF	TGTGCCAGCAAGAAAACTAGCGGGGTTTTCGGGGAGCTGTTTTTT
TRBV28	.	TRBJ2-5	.	CASSLGGPYQETQYF	TGTGCCAGCAGTTTAGGGGGCCCGTACCAAGAGACCCAGTACTTC
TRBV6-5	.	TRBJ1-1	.	CASSYSYSGGVSTEAFF	TGTGCCAGCAGTTACTCTTATTCCGGGGGAGTAAGCACTGAAGCTTTCTTT
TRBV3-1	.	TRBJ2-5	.	CASSQMGQTQYF	TGTGCCAGCAGCCAAATGGGCCAGACCCAGTACTTC
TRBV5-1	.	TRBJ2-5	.	CASRRGEETQYF	TGCGCCAGCAGGAGAGGGGAAGAGACCCAGTACTTC
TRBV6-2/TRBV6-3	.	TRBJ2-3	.	CASSYSVGSGSDTQYF	TGTGCCAGCAGTTACTCCGTGGGGAGCGGGTCAGATACGCAGTATTTT
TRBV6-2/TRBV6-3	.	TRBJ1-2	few	CASSYLGGGVSGYTF	TGTGCCAGCAGTTACTTAGGCGGAGGGGTCTCTGGCTACACCTTC
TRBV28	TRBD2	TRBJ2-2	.	CASSTRAGGPTSKLANTGELFF	TGTGCCAGCAGTACGCGAGCGGGGGGACCGACTAGCAAACTCGCGAACACCGGGGAGCTGTTTTTT
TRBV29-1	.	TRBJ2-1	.	CSVTSRGEQFF	TGCAGCGTGACGTCCCGGGGTGAGCAGTTCTTC
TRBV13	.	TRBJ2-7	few	CASSQTTYEQYF	TGTGCCAGCAGCCAGACAACTTACGAGCAGTACTTC
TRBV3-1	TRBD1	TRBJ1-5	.	CASSQGTGGLRPQHF	TGTGCCAGCAGCCAAGGGACAGGGGGCCTGAGGCCCCAGCATTTT
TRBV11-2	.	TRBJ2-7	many	CASSTQGYEQYF	TGTGCCAGCAGTACCCAGGGCTACGAGCAGTACTTC
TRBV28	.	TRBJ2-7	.	CASNPDRHEQYF	TGTGCCAGCAACCCGGACCGCCACGAGCAGTACTTC
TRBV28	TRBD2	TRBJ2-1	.	CASSLTFGRGSHNEQFF	TGTGCCAGCAGTTTAACTTTTGGGCGGGGGTCCCACAATGAGCAGTTCTTC
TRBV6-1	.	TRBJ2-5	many	CASSESGLGETQYF	TGTGCCAGCAGTGAATCAGGTTTGGGAGAGACCCAGTACTTC
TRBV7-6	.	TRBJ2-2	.	CASSKTQNTGELFF	TGTGCCAGCAGCAAGACTCAGAACACCGGGGAGCTGTTTTTT